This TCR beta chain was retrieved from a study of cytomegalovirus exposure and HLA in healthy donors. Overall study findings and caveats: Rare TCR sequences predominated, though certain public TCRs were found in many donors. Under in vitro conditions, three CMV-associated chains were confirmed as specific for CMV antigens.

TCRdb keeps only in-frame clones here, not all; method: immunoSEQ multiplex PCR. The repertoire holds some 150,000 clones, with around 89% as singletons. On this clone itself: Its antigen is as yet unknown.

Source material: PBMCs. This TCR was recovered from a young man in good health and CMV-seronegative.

CDR3 DNA: TGTGCCAGCAGCACGACAGGGGGCGACTATGGCTACACCTTC. Translation: CASSTTGGDYGYTF. The J gene is TRBJ1-2, the V gene TRBV7-9; 10 bases are a match to TRBD1. Trimming cost V 5 bases and J 3 bases; bases outside gene matches: 3. The CDR3 is 14 amino acids. Germline V gives CDR1 SEHNR, CDR2 FQNEAQ (reference sequence).